Listed below are T cell receptor beta chains from one sample, sequenced in a study of T cell repertoires in cytomegalovirus infection. These receptors have no identified antigens. One entry per CDR3 protein results from TCRdb running MiXCR on the reads. The sample includes about half a million distinct CDR3 sequences, about 44% of them seen just once. The source was cultured PBMCs, collected from culture after CMV antigen stimulation. The receptors were sampled from a human donor in good health (CMV status not recorded). Some clones in this sample may be carry-over from other donors' samples. Both conserved end residues are part of each CDR3. D genes are given only for firm matches. Clone size is shown for a subset of rows, as once, few, many or a class of expanded clone.

clone size,J gene,V gene,D gene,CDR3 DNA,CDR3 protein
many,TRBJ2-7,TRBV6-1,TRBD1,TGTGCCAGCAGCAAAACCGGGACAGGTTCCGAGCAGTACTTC,CASSKTGTGSEQYF
NA,TRBJ1-2,TRBV6-6,NA,TGTGCCAGCAGTTACTCACAGGGTAGTGGCTATGGCTACACCTTC,CASSYSQGSGYGYTF
NA,TRBJ2-1,TRBV7-9,NA,TGTGCCAGCAGCGAATACAGTGAGCAGTTCTTC,CASSEYSEQFF
few,TRBJ2-2,TRBV6-6,NA,TGTGCCAACGGGGGTGACACCGGGGAGCTGTTTTTT,CANGGDTGELFF
NA,TRBJ2-3,TRBV19,TRBD2,TGTGCCAGTAGTCCTTCGGGACTAGCGGGGGGCACAGATACGCAGTATTTT,CASSPSGLAGGTDTQYF
once,TRBJ2-1,TRBV19,TRBD2,TGTGCCAGTAGTCCGCTAGCGGGGGTAAGCTCCTACAATGAGCAGTTCTTC,CASSPLAGVSSYNEQFF
NA,TRBJ1-5,TRBV6-2/TRBV6-3,NA,TGTGCCAGCAGTTACGGGTCAGGGAATCAGCCCCAGCATTTT,CASSYGSGNQPQHF
NA,TRBJ2-5,TRBV7-2,NA,TGTGCCAGCAGAGGGGACGCGGAGACCCAGTACTTC,CASRGDAETQYF
few,TRBJ1-4,TRBV12-3/TRBV12-4,NA,TGTGCCAGCAGTTTAAAACGAGGGGTAGGCGAAAAACTGTTTTTT,CASSLKRGVGEKLFF
NA,TRBJ2-7,TRBV7-8,NA,TGTGCCAGCAGCCCCCGCCGACCTCCCCTCCACGAGCAGTACTTC,CASSPRRPPLHEQYF
NA,TRBJ1-4,TRBV6-1,NA,TGTGCCAGCAAACAGTTGGGGAATGAAAAACTGTTTTTT,CASKQLGNEKLFF
NA,TRBJ2-7,TRBV6-2/TRBV6-3,TRBD2,TGTGCCAGCAGTTTTGAGGGGACTAGCGTCTCCTACGAGCAGTACTTC,CASSFEGTSVSYEQYF
few,TRBJ2-1,TRBV7-2,TRBD2,TGTGCCAGCAGCTTAGCCTCCGGGAGGGATGAGCAGTTCTTC,CASSLASGRDEQFF
NA,TRBJ1-5,TRBV6-1,NA,TGTGCCACCCGGGACATCCATAGCAATCAGCCCCAGCATTTT,CATRDIHSNQPQHF
many,TRBJ2-2,TRBV7-2,NA,TGTGCCAGCAGCTTAGACCCGAGGAACACCGGGGAGCTGTTTTTT,CASSLDPRNTGELFF
NA,TRBJ1-1,TRBV5-3,TRBD1,TGTGCCAGCAGCCGGGGAGGGGGCGGGAGAGGGGACACTGAAGCTTTCTTT,CASSRGGGGRGDTEAFF
NA,TRBJ1-1,TRBV7-9,NA,TGTGCCAGCAGCTTAGTTGAATATGAAGCTTTCTTT,CASSLVEYEAFF
NA,TRBJ1-2,TRBV7-8,TRBD1,TGTGCCAGCAGCGCTACAGGGGGAATCTATGGCTACACCTTC,CASSATGGIYGYTF
NA,TRBJ2-1,TRBV6-7,TRBD2,TGTGCCAGCAGTTACATTCCGGAGAGGGGGGTAGCGGGGAGGAGGGATGAGCAGTTCTTC,CASSYIPERGVAGRRDEQFF
NA,TRBJ1-1,TRBV6-6,TRBD1,TGTGCCAGCAGTTACTTTCCGACAACAGGCAGGGGGACTGAAGCTTTCTTT,CASSYFPTTGRGTEAFF
NA,TRBJ2-5,TRBV7-8,TRBD1,TGTGCCAGCAGCGCTCGGGACAGGGGACGAGAGACCCAGTACTTC,CASSARDRGRETQYF
once,TRBJ1-4,TRBV6-8,TRBD1,TGTGCCAGCAGTTACTCGTTGCCGGGGACAGGGTATGAAAAACTGTTTTTT,CASSYSLPGTGYEKLFF
NA,TRBJ2-1,TRBV7-2,NA,TGTGCCAGCAGCTTAGGGGCATCCCTTAACAATGAGCAGTTCTTC,CASSLGASLNNEQFF
NA,TRBJ2-1,TRBV19,NA,TGTGCCAGTAGTACAACAGGTTCCTACAATGAGCAGTTCTTC,CASSTTGSYNEQFF
many,TRBJ2-2,TRBV12-3/TRBV12-4,TRBD2,TGTGCCAGCAGTGGGAGGACTAGCGGGAAATCCACCGGGGAGCTGTTTTTT,CASSGRTSGKSTGELFF
NA,TRBJ2-4,TRBV15,NA,TGTGCCACCAGCAGAGTACGAAGGGGTGAAAACATTCAGTACTTC,CATSRVRRGENIQYF
NA,TRBJ1-6,TRBV10-3,TRBD1,TGTGCCATCAGCGGACAGGGGGGAAATTCACCCCTCCACTTT,CAISGQGGNSPLHF
NA,TRBJ2-1,TRBV7-2,NA,TGTGCCAGCAACTTAGACATGGGGGGTTACAATGAGCAGTTCTTC,CASNLDMGGYNEQFF
few,TRBJ2-1,TRBV5-8,TRBD2,TGTGCCAGCAGCACCCGGACTAGCGGGGGAATAAGTCGGGTTCCCAATGAGCAGTTCTTC,CASSTRTSGGISRVPNEQFF
NA,TRBJ2-1,TRBV28,NA,TGTGCCAGCAAGGTCTCCGGGACGCAACGGGAGTTCTTC,CASKVSGTQREFF
many,TRBJ1-6,TRBV7-2,NA,TGTGCCAGCAGCCCCGCAGGGGCATATTCACCCCTCCACTTT,CASSPAGAYSPLHF
NA,TRBJ2-2,TRBV2,NA,TGTGCCAGCAAATGGGGGGCCGCCGGGGAGCTGTTTTTT,CASKWGAAGELFF
NA,TRBJ2-3,TRBV7-9,TRBD2,TGTGCCAGCAACCCGGGAGGGGTGGCAGATACGCAGTATTTT,CASNPGGVADTQYF
NA,TRBJ2-7,TRBV5-1,NA,TGCGCCAGCAGCGTGGCCTCAGGGTCCCCTACCTCCTACGAGCAGTACTTC,CASSVASGSPTSYEQYF
NA,TRBJ2-2,TRBV6-2/TRBV6-3,NA,TGTGCCAGCAGTTACGGAGGGACCCCCGGGGAGCTGTTTTTT,CASSYGGTPGELFF
NA,TRBJ2-3,TRBV6-1,TRBD2,TGTGCCAGCAGACTAGGGCGGGGGTTCACAGATACGCAGTATTTT,CASRLGRGFTDTQYF
NA,TRBJ1-6,TRBV20-1,NA,TGCAGTGCTACGCCATCAGGGTTCTATAATTCACCCCTCCACTTT,CSATPSGFYNSPLHF
few,TRBJ1-1,TRBV7-4,TRBD1,TGTGCCAGCAGCTTGGGGGACAGGGATATAACTGAAGCTTTCTTT,CASSLGDRDITEAFF
NA,TRBJ1-2,TRBV6-6,TRBD1,TGTGCCAGCAGTTACTCGAATCAGGGGGGCTATGGCTACACCTTC,CASSYSNQGGYGYTF
few,TRBJ2-1,TRBV20-1,TRBD2,TGCAGTGCCACTATCCGCACTAGCGGGTACAATGAGCAGTTCTTC,CSATIRTSGYNEQFF
NA,TRBJ1-2,TRBV12-3/TRBV12-4,TRBD1,TGTGCCACCCGACCCCTCATCCGGGACAGGGCTTTGGGCTACACCTTC,CATRPLIRDRALGYTF
NA,TRBJ2-1,TRBV7-6,TRBD2,TGTGCCAGCAGCTCTATTAGTCGGGGGACTAGCGCGGACAATGAGCAGTTCTTC,CASSSISRGTSADNEQFF
NA,TRBJ1-6,TRBV7-2,TRBD1,TGTGCCAGCAGCCAGGGGGTTGGTTCACCCCTCCACTTT,CASSQGVGSPLHF
NA,TRBJ2-7,TRBV7-2,TRBD2,TGTGCCAGCAGCTTAGTTGCGGGGGTCGCCTACGAGCAGTACTTC,CASSLVAGVAYEQYF
few,TRBJ2-1,TRBV7-2,NA,TGTGCCAGCAGCTTAGACGGCGGGGGCCTCTACAATGAGCAGTTCTTC,CASSLDGGGLYNEQFF
NA,TRBJ1-2,TRBV5-5,TRBD1,TGTGCCAGCAGCCCTCGACAGGGGACACACTATGGCTACACCTTC,CASSPRQGTHYGYTF
NA,TRBJ2-7,TRBV7-2,NA,TGTGCCAGCAGCTTAGGGGATCCGGACAGAGCCTACGAGCAGTACTTC,CASSLGDPDRAYEQYF
NA,TRBJ2-5,TRBV11-2,TRBD2,TGTGCCAGCAGCTTATCTGGACTAGCGGGAGAGTCGGAGACCCAGTACTTC,CASSLSGLAGESETQYF
few,TRBJ2-2,TRBV7-2,NA,TGTGCCAGCAGGCGACTAGTTACGAACACCGGGGAGCTGTTTTTT,CASRRLVTNTGELFF
few,TRBJ1-6,TRBV7-8,NA,TGTGCCAGCAGCTTCAACAGTTATAATTCACCCCTCCACTTT,CASSFNSYNSPLHF
NA,TRBJ1-2,TRBV7-9,NA,TGTGCCAGCACCGCGAGAGAACCTGGGGCGCAGATCTATGGCTACACCTTC,CASTAREPGAQIYGYTF
NA,TRBJ2-1,TRBV7-2,NA,TGTGCCAGCAGCCCTGGGAGACCGGCAAGCTACAATGAGCAGTTCTTC,CASSPGRPASYNEQFF
NA,TRBJ2-6,TRBV4-1,NA,TGCGCCAGCAGCCAAATGCAGGGGATCACTGGGGCCAACGTCCTGACTTTC,CASSQMQGITGANVLTF
NA,TRBJ2-3,TRBV4-2,TRBD2,TGTGCCAGCAGCCTAGGACTAGCGGGGACCCTCCGCCCCACAGATACGCAGTATTTT,CASSLGLAGTLRPTDTQYF
NA,TRBJ1-2,TRBV7-6,TRBD1,TGTGCCAGCAGCACCCGACAGGGGATGAAGTATGGCTACACCTTC,CASSTRQGMKYGYTF
NA,TRBJ1-2,TRBV4-3,NA,TGCGCCAGCAGCCAAGATGGAGGAGGCAACTATGGCTACACCTTC,CASSQDGGGNYGYTF
NA,TRBJ1-6,TRBV27,NA,TGTGCCAGCAGTTCCAACCTTAGGCGAGATTCACCCCTCCACTTT,CASSSNLRRDSPLHF
NA,TRBJ2-1,TRBV7-2,TRBD2,TGTGCCAGCAGCCCTCCGGGCGGGAGGGGACATACCTACAATGAGCAGTTCTTC,CASSPPGGRGHTYNEQFF
NA,TRBJ2-7,TRBV13,NA,TGTGCCAGCAGCATGAGAGAAAAAGGGTCCTACGAGCAGTACTTC,CASSMREKGSYEQYF